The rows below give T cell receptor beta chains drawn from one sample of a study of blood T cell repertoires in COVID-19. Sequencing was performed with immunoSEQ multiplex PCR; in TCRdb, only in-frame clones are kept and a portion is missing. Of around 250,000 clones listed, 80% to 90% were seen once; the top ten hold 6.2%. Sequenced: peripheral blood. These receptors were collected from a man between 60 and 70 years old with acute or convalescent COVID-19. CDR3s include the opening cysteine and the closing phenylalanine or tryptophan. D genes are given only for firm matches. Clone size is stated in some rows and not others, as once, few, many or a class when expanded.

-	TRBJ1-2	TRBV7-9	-	TGTGCCAGCAGATCTACTACAGGGAGACACTATGGCTACACCTTC	CASRSTTGRHYGYTF
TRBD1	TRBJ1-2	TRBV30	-	TGTGCCTGGCTTAAGGGGGCAAGGGGCTACACCTTC	CAWLKGARGYTF
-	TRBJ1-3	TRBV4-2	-	TGTGCCAGCAGCCAACACAGCTCTGGAAACACCATATATTTT	CASSQHSSGNTIYF
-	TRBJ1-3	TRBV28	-	TGTGCCAGCAGTCGCTCCAGGGGCCCTGGAAACACCATATATTTT	CASSRSRGPGNTIYF
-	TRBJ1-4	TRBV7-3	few	TGTGCCAGCAGCCCGGTGGCGCGGCTAAATAATGAAAAACTGTTTTTT	CASSPVARLNNEKLFF
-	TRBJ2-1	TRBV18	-	TGTGCCAGCTCACCGAACAGGGATGCCTACAATGAGCAGTTCTTC	CASSPNRDAYNEQFF
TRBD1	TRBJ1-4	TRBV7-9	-	TGTGCCAGCAGCTTATTCACAGGGGTTGAAAAACTGTTTTTT	CASSLFTGVEKLFF
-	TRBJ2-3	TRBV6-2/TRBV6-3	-	TGTGCCAGCAGTTACTCGGGGGCCGCTTATACGCAGTATTTT	CASSYSGAAYTQYF
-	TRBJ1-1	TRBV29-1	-	TGCAGCGGCCAGACAGGCAGTCTGAACACTGAAGCTTTCTTT	CSGQTGSLNTEAFF
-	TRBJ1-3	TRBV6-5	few	TGTGCCAGCAGTTACTCGACTCTGGCTGGAAACACCATATATTTT	CASSYSTLAGNTIYF
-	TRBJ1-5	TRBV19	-	TGTGCCAGTAGTATCAGACATAGCAATCAGCCCCAGCATTTT	CASSIRHSNQPQHF
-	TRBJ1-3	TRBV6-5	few	TGTGCCAGCAGGCCTCCCCGGGGTTATGGAAACACCATATATTTT	CASRPPRGYGNTIYF
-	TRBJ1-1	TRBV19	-	TGTGCCAGCAAAGTACTAGAGCTGAACACTGAAGCTTTCTTT	CASKVLELNTEAFF
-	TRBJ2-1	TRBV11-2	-	TGTGCCAGCAGCTTAAGCGGCCTTCCCCAGGGAGGGCAGTTCTTC	CASSLSGLPQGGQFF
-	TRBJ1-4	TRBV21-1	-	TGTGCCAGCAGCAAAGAGTGGCGGCGGGTTACTAATGAAAAACTGTTTTTT	CASSKEWRRVTNEKLFF
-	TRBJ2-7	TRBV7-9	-	TGTGCCAGCAGCTTAGTAGGCAGGGTGGACGAGCAGTACTTC	CASSLVGRVDEQYF
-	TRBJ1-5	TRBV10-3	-	TGTGCCATCAGTAGCCGGGGACAAGATCAGCCCCAGCATTTT	CAISSRGQDQPQHF
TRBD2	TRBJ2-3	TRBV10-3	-	TGTGCCGCCTCAGCGGGGCCCGAGGCGGATACGCAGTATTTT	CAASAGPEADTQYF
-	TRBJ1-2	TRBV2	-	TGTGCCACCGACCCCCAGGGTTCCGACTATGGCTACACCTTC	CATDPQGSDYGYTF
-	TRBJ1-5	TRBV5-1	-	TGCGCCAGCAGCTTGGACAACCATAGCAATCAGCCCCAGCATTTT	CASSLDNHSNQPQHF
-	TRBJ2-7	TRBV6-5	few	TGTGCCAGCAGACGCTCCGGGTCCTACGAGCAGTACTTC	CASRRSGSYEQYF
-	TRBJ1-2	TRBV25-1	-	TGTGCCAGCAGTGAATACTTTGAGGCTGCGGGGGATAACTATGGCTACACCTTC	CASSEYFEAAGDNYGYTF
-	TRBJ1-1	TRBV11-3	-	TGTGCCAGCAGCTCCCGGGGGGGGGAGGCTGAAGCTTTCTTT	CASSSRGGEAEAFF
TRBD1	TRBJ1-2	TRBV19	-	TGTGCCAGTAGTAGGACCGCCGGGACAGGGGGTAAACACTATGGCTACACCTTC	CASSRTAGTGGKHYGYTF
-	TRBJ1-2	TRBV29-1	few	TGCAGCGTTGGGACAGTAGCTAACTATGGCTACACCTTC	CSVGTVANYGYTF
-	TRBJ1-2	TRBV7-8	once	TGTGCCAGCAGTTACGAGGGCCCCAGGGGCTATGGCTACACCTTC	CASSYEGPRGYGYTF